This TCR beta chain was profiled in a study of CD8+CD57+ T cells in acquired aplastic anemia. Profiles of TCR beta VDJ and CDR3 were generated from a genomic DNA template. In TCRdb, the reads were re-called with MiXCR into one record per CDR3 protein. Of about 170,000 distinct CDR3 sequences in the sample, about 64% were seen once. The CDR3 is 12 residues long. Trimming cost V 6 bases and J 7 bases, with 12 bases left between them. Germline V gene sequence: CDR1 MNHEY, CDR2 SVGAGI. The chain carries TRBV6-5 and TRBJ1-1; D uncertain. The receptor's source is a human donor in good health. Sequenced input: sorted CD4+, CD8+, or CD8+CD57+ T cells (not recorded which) from PBMCs. For the CDR3, the DNA is TGTGCCAGCAGGACCCCGGCAGTTGAAGCTTTCTTT. Translation gives CASRTPAVEAFF.